This entry lists 4 T cell receptor beta chains sequenced from one sample in a study of T cell responses to AZD1222 COVID-19 vaccine (dated by TCRdb to the early 2020s). Sample time point, as interpreted from the label and publication: about 28 days (+/-7) after the second vaccine dose. Library creation used the immunoSEQ multiplex PCR assay. The clones in this table, taken by TCRdb from immuneACCESS, are in-frame only. Not every clone is retained; where verified, under half of the shortfall comes from an unresolved V gene, and the cause of the rest is unknown. The sample profile shows about 130,000 clones; approximately 90% of them were found once. The top ten constitute around 9.5% of the sample. The input for sequencing was peripheral blood, taken 28 days after the second AZD1222 dose. These receptors all stem from an adult who received the AZD1222 COVID-19 vaccine.

The chain is built from TRBV18 and TRBJ1-1; 8 bases line up with TRBD1. Losses at the gene ends were 2 bases for V and 4 bases for J; bases not matched to a gene: 3. Germline V gene lookup returns CDR1 KGHSH and CDR2 LQKENI. This CDR3 contains 14 residues. The CDR3 nucleotides are TGTGCCAGCTCACCAGGCCAGGGGGCCACTGAAGCTTTCTTT. This codes for CASSPGQGATEAFF.

J is TRBJ2-7 and V is TRBV7-9; the match to TRBD2 covers 7 bases. V lost 6 bases to trimming and J lost 1 base; unmatched junction nucleotides: 6. This CDR3 contains 14 residues. Germline V gene data show CDR1 as SEHNR and CDR2 as FQNEAQ (reference sequence). The CDR3 nucleotides read TGTGCCAGCAGGAGGGCGGGGGATTCCTACGAGCAGTACTTC. Protein product: CASRRAGDSYEQYF.

The chain employs TRBV15 and TRBJ1-5; D is unresolved. The CDR3 is made up of 15 amino acids. Between the trimmed V and J ends, which lost 0 bases and 7 bases, there was a span of 13 bases. Per the germline V gene, CDR1 is LNHNV and CDR2 is YYDKDF (reference sequence). CDR3 in DNA: TGTGCCACCAGCAGAGATGGCCGGGGTCAACAGCCCCAGCATTTT. Translated: CATSRDGRGQQPQHF.

The V gene is TRBV19, the J gene TRBJ2-7, with a possible D match to TRBD1 (6 bases). This CDR3 is 15 amino acids long. With 5 bases removed from V and 5 bases from J, the gap between germline ends came to 19 bases. Germline CDR1 reads LNHDA; CDR2 reads SQIVND (reference sequence). CDR3 in DNA: TGTGCCAGTAGTCGGTCGAGGGGGTGGGGAAACGAGCAGTACTTC. Translating gives CASSRSRGWGNEQYF.